The source of this T cell receptor beta chain is a study of blood T cell repertoires in COVID-19. Study-level information: From the United States, Italy and Spain came samples of acute and convalescent COVID-19. T cells, B-cell-depleted T cells, or PBMCs supplied cDNA or gDNA.

The CDR3 has 14 residues. Per the germline V gene, CDR1 is GTSNPN and CDR2 is SVGIG (reference sequence). The V and J ends lost 2 bases and 4 bases respectively, with 14 bases between them. Profiled with immunoSEQ multiplex PCR; TCRdb holds only in-frame clones, not every one. The sample holds around 26,000 clones, around 80% seen once. This chain links TRBV30 with TRBJ1-2, with D perhaps matching TRBD1 (5 bases). The receptor was derived from a woman aged 80 or over with acute or convalescent COVID-19. The sample comprised peripheral blood. The CDR3 nucleotides are TGTGCCTGGAGTCCAGGGTATTCGGGCTATGGCTACACCTTC. This translates into CAWSPGYSGYGYTF.